This TCR beta chain is from a study of blood T cell repertoires in COVID-19. Whole-study context: Samples came from the United States, Italy and Spain, spanning acute and convalescent COVID-19. Sample material is recorded as cDNA or gDNA derived from T cells, B-cell-depleted T cells, or PBMCs.

Authors' methods: Amplification of reference gene primers provided the estimated nucleated cell counts. Here immunoSEQ multiplex PCR was the method, and the copy in TCRdb shows in-frame clones only, minus some. The DNA gave D and trimming, while V, J and clone size come from that table. The sample has about 140,000 clones; approximately 85% are singletons. Germline V gene data show CDR1 as MNHEY and CDR2 as SVGAGI. The CDR3 covers 14 residues. With V trimmed by 8 bases and J by 2 bases, 3 bases remained unmatched. The V gene is TRBV6-5, the J gene TRBJ2-7; TRBD2 matches 13 bases. The sequenced material came from peripheral blood. This sequence was found in a woman older than 75 with acute or convalescent COVID-19. This CDR3 reads CASGGTSGAYEQYF. CDR3 coding DNA: TGTGCCAGCGGAGGGACTAGCGGGGCCTACGAGCAGTACTTC.